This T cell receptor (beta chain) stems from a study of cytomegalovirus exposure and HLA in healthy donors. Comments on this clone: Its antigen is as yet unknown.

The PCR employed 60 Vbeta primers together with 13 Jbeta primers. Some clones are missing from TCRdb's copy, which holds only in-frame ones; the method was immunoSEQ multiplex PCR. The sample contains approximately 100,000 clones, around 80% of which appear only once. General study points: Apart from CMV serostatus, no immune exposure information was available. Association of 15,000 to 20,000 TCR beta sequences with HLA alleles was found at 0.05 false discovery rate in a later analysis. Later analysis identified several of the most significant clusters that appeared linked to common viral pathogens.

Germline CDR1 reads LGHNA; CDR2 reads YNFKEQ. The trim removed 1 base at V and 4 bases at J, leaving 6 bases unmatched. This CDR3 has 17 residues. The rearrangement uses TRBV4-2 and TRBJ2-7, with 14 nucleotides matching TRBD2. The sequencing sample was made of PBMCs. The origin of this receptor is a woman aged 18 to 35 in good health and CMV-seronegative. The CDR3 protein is CASSQVGTSGSQYEQYF. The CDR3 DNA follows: TGTGCCAGCAGCCAAGTGGGGACTAGCGGGAGTCAATACGAGCAGTACTTC.